This TCR beta chain was recorded in a study of cytomegalovirus exposure and HLA in healthy donors. Study at large: Genotyping of more than 300 donors showed that 80% to 90% belonged to the Caucasian-associated ancestry cluster.

Regarding the study as a whole: Accurate predictions that matched the HLA-A and HLA-B alleles of most subjects were reportedly made from TCR beta sequences. Within an earlier analysis, most TCR beta V segments proved productive either about 90% or about 30% of the time. Analysis was carried out at a later point, and it linked a missense DCLRE1C variant to TCR beta V- and J-gene trimming.

On this clone itself: The antigen remains unidentified.

The PCR ran on 60 Vbeta and 13 Jbeta primers. Generated by immunoSEQ multiplex PCR, the TCRdb table keeps only in-frame clones and is missing some. The sample consists of 250,000 to 350,000 clones, about four fifths of them appearing once. Germline values: CDR1 SGDLS, CDR2 YYNGEE. The CDR3 runs to 14 residues. The specimen was PBMCs. The V gene is TRBV9, the J gene TRBJ2-7, with TRBD1 matching over 7 bases. The closer fit of TRBJ2-5 to the DNA end suggests the J call may be wrong. The sequence was obtained from a girl aged 2 to 10 in good health and CMV-seronegative. The CDR3 loop is CASSEGQQQETQYF. Here the CDR3 DNA reads TGTGCCAGCAGCGAGGGACAGCAACAAGAGACCCAGTACTTC.